The 16 T cell receptor beta chains in this list originate from one sample, sequenced in a study of T cell repertoires in cytomegalovirus infection. A single record per CDR3 protein comes from TCRdb applying MiXCR to the reads. The repertoire includes about 190,000 distinct CDR3 sequences, roughly 27% of them detected once, and 31% sits in the top ten. Sample: PBMCs. All receptors come from a human donor in good health (CMV status not recorded). Some clones in this sample may be carry-over from other donors' samples.

The chain links TRBV7-2 to TRBJ2-2; 11 bases align to TRBD2. In germline, CDR1 is SGHTA, CDR2 FQGNSA. This CDR3 is built from 16 residues. The V gene end was trimmed by 5 bases and the J gene end by 5 bases; junction bases not matched to a gene: 7. CDR3 loop: CASSALAGGRTGELFF. The CDR3 nucleotides read TGTGCCAGCAGCGCCCTAGCGGGGGGCCGAACCGGGGAGCTGTTTTTT.

Ten or more counts support this clonotype. V is TRBV7-3 and J is TRBJ2-7; D gene uncertain. The CDR3 length is 14 residues. Germline CDR1 and CDR2: SGHTA and FQGTGA. V was pared by 5 bases and J by 5 bases, with 16 bases between. The DNA for the CDR3 is TGTGCCAGCAGCAATACGGGCCGAGGAAACGAGCAGTACTTC. Translation gives CASSNTGRGNEQYF.

V gene TRBV19 combines with J gene TRBJ2-1; D is ambiguous. In germline, CDR1 is LNHDA, CDR2 SQIVND (reference sequence). CDR3 length: 12 residues. V lost 1 base to trimming and J lost 4 bases, with 2 bases between them. The CDR3 DNA reads TGTGCCAGTAGTATAGGTTACAATGAGCAGTTCTTC. Its protein is CASSIGYNEQFF.

The chain joins TRBV7-2 to TRBJ1-5; 7 nucleotides line up with TRBD1. The CDR3 has 16 residues. CDR1 is SGHTA, CDR2 FQGNSA, per germline. With 1 base clipped from V and 0 bases from J, the junction kept 3 bases outside the gene matches. This CDR3 reads CASSLEGARSNQPQHF. In DNA form, the CDR3 reads TGTGCCAGCAGCTTAGAGGGGGCGCGTAGCAATCAGCCCCAGCATTTT.

The chain is built from TRBV20-1 and TRBJ1-4, with no clear D. CDR1 and CDR2 from the germline V gene are DFQATT and SNEGSKA (reference sequence). Deletions cut 4 bases from V and 8 bases from J, with 11 bases between. The length of the CDR3 is 12 residues. This chain's CDR3 is CSAKGGREKLFF. The CDR3 bases are TGCAGTGCTAAGGGAGGTCGAGAAAAACTGTTTTTT.

The chain has TRBV5-1 and TRBJ2-2; no firm D call. Trimming took 4 bases from V and 0 from J, leaving 10 bases between them. From germline, CDR1 is SGHRS and CDR2 YFSETQ. This CDR3 comprises 15 residues. The CDR3 is CASSRAISNTGELFF. CDR3 DNA sequence: TGCGCCAGCAGCCGGGCTATTTCGAACACCGGGGAGCTGTTTTTT.

This clonotype was detected many times. The chain recombines TRBV7-2 with TRBJ2-3; unclear D gene. Per germline, CDR1 SGHTA and CDR2 FQGNSA. The CDR3 totals 13 residues. V lost 3 bases and J 0 bases, leaving 4 bases between the germline ends. The CDR3: CASSFSSTDTQYF. In DNA form, the CDR3 reads TGTGCCAGCAGCTTTTCGAGCACAGATACGCAGTATTTT. The whole variable domain, remainder taken from reference TRBV7-2 and TRBJ2-3, is GAGVSQSPSNKVTEKGKDVELRCDPISGHTALYWYRQSLGQGLEFLIYFQGNSAPDKSGLPSDRFSAERTGGSVSTLTIQRTQQEDSAVYLCASSFSSTDTQYFGPGTRLTVL.

V gene TRBV7-8 combines with J gene TRBJ2-3; tentative D call: TRBD1 (6 bases). The CDR3 loop spans 17 amino acids. Trimming removed 1 base at V and 3 bases at J, with 17 bases between. Germline assignment: CDR1 SGHVS and CDR2 FQNEAQ. The CDR3 region has the DNA TGTGCCAGCAGCTTAGAGGGGGACCTTGGCGGGACAGATACGCAGTATTTT. Its translation: CASSLEGDLGGTDTQYF.

This clonotype was seen at least ten times. J is TRBJ2-7 and V is TRBV7-2; D uncertain. Germline values: CDR1 SGHTA, CDR2 FQGNSA. The V end was cut by 1 base, the J end by 3 bases, with 1 base between. The CDR3 totals 11 residues. The CDR3 sequence: CASSLVYEQYF. In nucleotides, the CDR3 is TGTGCCAGCAGCTTAGTCTACGAGCAGTACTTC.

V gene TRBV4-1 combines with J gene TRBJ2-7; D call uncertain. The germline V gene has CDR1 MGHRA and CDR2 YSYEKL. Trimming shortened V by 4 bases and J by 2 bases, and 9 bases separated the two germline ends. The CDR3 is 13 residues long. CDR3 coding DNA: TGCGCCAGCAGCCGCGAGGAAGCCTACGAGCAGTACTTC. Protein sequence: CASSREEAYEQYF.

This clonotype occurred a few times. The chain employs TRBV12-3 or TRBV12-4 and TRBJ2-1; 8 nucleotides line up with TRBD2. The CDR3 sequence is 13 residues long. The V gene end was trimmed by 6 bases and the J gene end by 12 bases; junction bases not matched to a gene: 10. The chain's CDR3 is CASSEAAGGGQFF. In nucleotides, the CDR3 is TGTGCCAGCAGCGAGGCGGCGGGGGGAGGGCAGTTCTTC.

The genes are TRBV5-1 and TRBJ1-1; D uncertain. V lost 5 bases and J lost 11, with 19 bases in between. Germline V gene data show CDR1 as SGHRS and CDR2 as YFSETQ. This CDR3 is 13 amino acids long. As DNA, the CDR3 is TGCGCCAGCAGATTGAGCACCGGAGTGATCGCTTTCTTT. Translating gives CASRLSTGVIAFF.

The CDR3 here is CATSGPRNTGELFF. Here the CDR3 DNA reads TGTGCCACCAGTGGGCCGAGGAACACCGGGGAGCTGTTTTTT. The chain recombines TRBV24-1 with TRBJ2-2, with D hard to call. V lost 5 bases, J lost 1 base, and 7 bases lay in between. The germline V gene encodes CDR1 KGHDR and CDR2 SFDVKD. This CDR3 contains 14 residues.

This clonotype came up many times. The gene calls are TRBV7-8 and TRBJ2-7; unclear D gene. CDR1 and CDR2 (germline): SGHVS, FQNEAQ. The CDR3 runs to 14 residues. V lost 9 bases and J lost 1, with 16 bases in between. This chain's CDR3 is CASGLAGSSYEQYF. The CDR3 DNA reads as TGTGCCAGTGGCCTCGCAGGTAGTTCCTACGAGCAGTACTTC.

This clonotype was recorded many times. The V gene is TRBV11-2, the J gene TRBJ1-2; D ambiguous. Germline values: CDR1 SGHAT, CDR2 FQNNGV. The CDR3 is made up of 12 amino acids. V lost 0 bases to trimming and J lost 2 bases, with 1 base between them. The CDR3 nucleotides are TGTGCCAGCAGCTTAGAAAACTATGGCTACACCTTC. Amino acids: CASSLENYGYTF.

The chain links TRBV19 to TRBJ2-7; 10 bases are shared with TRBD1. CDR1 and CDR2 (germline): LNHDA, SQIVND (reference sequence). J lost 6 bases, V lost 3 bases, and 2 bases had no gene match. The CDR3 extends over 13 amino acids. The CDR3 DNA reads TGTGCCAGTAGTATCGGACAGGGGGGCGAGCAGTACTTC. Protein: CASSIGQGGEQYF.